The entry below describes one T cell receptor beta chain. This specimen comes from a study of glioma-infiltrating T cells after dendritic cell vaccination. Germline V gene data show CDR1 as MRHNA and CDR2 as SNTAGT. The V gene lost 3 bases and the J gene lost 6 bases, with 11 bases spanning the gap. The CDR3 extends over 14 amino acids. Some clones are missing from TCRdb's copy, which holds only in-frame ones; the method was immunoSEQ multiplex PCR. The data contain 90,000 or so clones, roughly four fifths of them singletons. Specified time point: after dendritic cell vaccination, including at tumor progression/relapse.

The receptor was isolated from a human donor with glioblastoma. The source material was blood, sampled after dendritic cell vaccination. The chain couples TRBV6-4 to TRBJ2-2; D is possibly TRBD2 (6 bases). CDR3 bases: TGTGCCAGCAGTGAGATTTGGGGGGCCGGGGAGCTGTTTTTT. It yields the protein CASSEIWGAGELFF.